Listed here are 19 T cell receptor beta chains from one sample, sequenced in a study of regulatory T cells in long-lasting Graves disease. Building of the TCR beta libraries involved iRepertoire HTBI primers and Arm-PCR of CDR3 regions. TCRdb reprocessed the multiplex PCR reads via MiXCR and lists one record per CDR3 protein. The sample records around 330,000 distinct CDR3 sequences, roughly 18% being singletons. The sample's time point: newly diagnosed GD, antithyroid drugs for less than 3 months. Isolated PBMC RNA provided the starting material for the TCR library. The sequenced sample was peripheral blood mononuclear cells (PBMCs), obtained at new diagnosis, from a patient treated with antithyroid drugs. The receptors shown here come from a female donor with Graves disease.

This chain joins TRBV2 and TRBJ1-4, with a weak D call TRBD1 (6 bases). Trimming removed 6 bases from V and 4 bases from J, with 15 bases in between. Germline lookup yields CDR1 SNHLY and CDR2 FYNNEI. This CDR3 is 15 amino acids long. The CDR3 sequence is CASRNWGQGNEKLFF. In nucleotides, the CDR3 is TGTGCCAGCAGGAACTGGGGGCAGGGTAATGAAAAACTGTTTTTT.

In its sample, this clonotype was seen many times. CDR3 region: CASSPEGEGTEAFF. The CDR3 DNA reads as TGTGCCAGCAGCCCTGAAGGGGAAGGCACTGAAGCTTTCTTT. This sequence joins TRBV6-1 and TRBJ1-1; D possibly corresponds to TRBD1 (5 bases). V lost 6 bases to trimming and J lost 4 bases, with 15 bases between them. The CDR3 totals 14 residues. Germline V lookup: CDR1 MNHNS, CDR2 SASEGT.

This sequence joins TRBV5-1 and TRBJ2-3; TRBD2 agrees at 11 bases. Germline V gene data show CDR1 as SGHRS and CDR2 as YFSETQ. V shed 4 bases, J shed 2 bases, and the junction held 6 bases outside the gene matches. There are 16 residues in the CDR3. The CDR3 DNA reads TGCGCCAGCAGCGGGGGGACTAGCGGATCCACAGATACGCAGTATTTT. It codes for CASSGGTSGSTDTQYF.

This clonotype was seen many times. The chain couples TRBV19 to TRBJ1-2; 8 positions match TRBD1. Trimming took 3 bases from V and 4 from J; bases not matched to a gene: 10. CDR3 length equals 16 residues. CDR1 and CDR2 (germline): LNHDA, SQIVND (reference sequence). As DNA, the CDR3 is TGTGCCAGTAGTATGCCGGCACAGGGGGTGGCCTATGGCTACACCTTC. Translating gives CASSMPAQGVAYGYTF.

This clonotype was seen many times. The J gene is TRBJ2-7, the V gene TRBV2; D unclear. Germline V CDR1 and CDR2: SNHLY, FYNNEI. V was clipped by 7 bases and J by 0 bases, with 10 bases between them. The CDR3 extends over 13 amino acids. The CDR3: CASIKQNSYEQYF. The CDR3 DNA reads TGTGCCAGCATTAAACAGAACTCCTACGAGCAGTACTTC.

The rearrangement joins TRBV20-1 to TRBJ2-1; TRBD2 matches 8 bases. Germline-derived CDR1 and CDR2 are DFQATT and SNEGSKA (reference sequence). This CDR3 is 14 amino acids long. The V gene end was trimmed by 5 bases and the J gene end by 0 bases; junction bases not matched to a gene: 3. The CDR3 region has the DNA TGCAGTGCTGGGAGCGGGAGCTCCTACAATGAGCAGTTCTTC. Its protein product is CSAGSGSSYNEQFF.

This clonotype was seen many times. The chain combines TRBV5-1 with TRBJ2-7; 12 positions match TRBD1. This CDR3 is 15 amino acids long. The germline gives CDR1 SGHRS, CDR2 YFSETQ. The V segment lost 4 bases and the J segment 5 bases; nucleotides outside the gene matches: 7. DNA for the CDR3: TGCGCCAGCAGCCCGCGGGACAGGGGGCGCGACGAGCAGTACTTC. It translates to CASSPRDRGRDEQYF.

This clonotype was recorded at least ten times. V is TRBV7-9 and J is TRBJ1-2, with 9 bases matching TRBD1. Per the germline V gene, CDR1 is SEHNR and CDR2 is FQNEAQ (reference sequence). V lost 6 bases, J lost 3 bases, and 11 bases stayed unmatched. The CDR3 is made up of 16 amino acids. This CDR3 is CASSPLGTGSDYGYTF. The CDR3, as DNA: TGTGCCAGCAGTCCACTCGGGACAGGGTCAGACTATGGCTACACCTTC.

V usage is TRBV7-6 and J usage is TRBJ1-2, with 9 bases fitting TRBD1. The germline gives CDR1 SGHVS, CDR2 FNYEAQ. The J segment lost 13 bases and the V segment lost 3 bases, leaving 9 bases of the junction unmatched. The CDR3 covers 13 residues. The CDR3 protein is CASSLGTGLGLTF. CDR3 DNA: TGTGCCAGCAGCTTGGGGACAGGGTTGGGCCTCACCTTC.

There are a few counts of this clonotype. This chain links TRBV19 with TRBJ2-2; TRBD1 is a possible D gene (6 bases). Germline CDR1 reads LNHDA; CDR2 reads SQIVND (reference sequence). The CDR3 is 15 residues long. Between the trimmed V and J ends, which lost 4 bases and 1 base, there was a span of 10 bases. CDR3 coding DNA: TGTGCCAGTAGTAAGGTACAGGGGAACACCGGGGAGCTGTTTTTT. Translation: CASSKVQGNTGELFF.

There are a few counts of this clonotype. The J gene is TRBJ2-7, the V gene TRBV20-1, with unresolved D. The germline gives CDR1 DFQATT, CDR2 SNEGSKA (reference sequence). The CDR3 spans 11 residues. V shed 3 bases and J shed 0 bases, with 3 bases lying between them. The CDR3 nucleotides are TGCAGTGCTAGCGACTCCTACGAGCAGTACTTC. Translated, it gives CSASDSYEQYF.

CDR3 in DNA: TGTGCCAGTAGTATAGACAGTAACACCGGGGAGCTGTTTTTT. The encoded protein is CASSIDSNTGELFF. This sequence joins TRBV19 and TRBJ2-2, with unresolved D. Trimming pared 0 bases from V and 2 bases from J, leaving 4 bases between. Germline V gene lookup returns CDR1 LNHDA and CDR2 SQIVND (reference sequence). CDR3 length: 14 amino acids.

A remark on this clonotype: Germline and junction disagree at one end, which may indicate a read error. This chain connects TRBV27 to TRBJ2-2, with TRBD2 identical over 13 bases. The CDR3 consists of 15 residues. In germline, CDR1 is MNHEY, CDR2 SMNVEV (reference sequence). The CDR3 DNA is TGTGCCAGCGAGGGGACTAGCGGGAACACCGGGGAGCTGTCTTTT. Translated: CASEGTSGNTGELSF.

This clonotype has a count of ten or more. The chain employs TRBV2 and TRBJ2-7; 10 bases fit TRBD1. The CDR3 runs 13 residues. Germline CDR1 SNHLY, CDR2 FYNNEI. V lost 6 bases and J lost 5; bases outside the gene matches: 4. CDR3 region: CASSWGQGNEQYF. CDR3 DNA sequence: TGTGCCAGCAGCTGGGGACAGGGGAACGAGCAGTACTTC.

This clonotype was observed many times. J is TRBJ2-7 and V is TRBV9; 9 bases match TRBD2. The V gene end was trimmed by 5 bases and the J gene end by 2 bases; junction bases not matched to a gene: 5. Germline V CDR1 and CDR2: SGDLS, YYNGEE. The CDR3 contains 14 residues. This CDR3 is CASSAGGEPYEQYF. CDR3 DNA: TGTGCCAGCAGTGCGGGAGGGGAACCCTACGAGCAGTACTTC.

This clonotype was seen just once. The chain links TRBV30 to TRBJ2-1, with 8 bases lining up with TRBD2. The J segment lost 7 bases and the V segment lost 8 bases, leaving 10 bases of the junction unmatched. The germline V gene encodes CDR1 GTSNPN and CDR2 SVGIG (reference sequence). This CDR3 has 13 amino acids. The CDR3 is CAGGLGVSNEQFF. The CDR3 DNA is TGTGCCGGGGGACTAGGTGTCTCAAATGAGCAGTTCTTC.

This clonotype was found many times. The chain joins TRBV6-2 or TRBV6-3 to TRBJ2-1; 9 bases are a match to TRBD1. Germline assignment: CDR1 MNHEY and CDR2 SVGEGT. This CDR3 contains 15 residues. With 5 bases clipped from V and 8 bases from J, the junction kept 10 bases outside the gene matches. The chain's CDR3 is CASSEYSRQGDEQFF. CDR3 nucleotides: TGTGCCAGCAGTGAGTATAGTCGACAGGGGGATGAGCAGTTCTTC.

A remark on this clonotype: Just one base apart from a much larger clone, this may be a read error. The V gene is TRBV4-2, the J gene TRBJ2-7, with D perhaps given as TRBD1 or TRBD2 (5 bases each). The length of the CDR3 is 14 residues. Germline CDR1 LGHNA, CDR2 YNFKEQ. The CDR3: CVSSQAGGSYEQYF. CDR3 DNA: TGTGTCAGCAGCCAAGCTGGGGGTTCCTACGAGCAGTACTTC.

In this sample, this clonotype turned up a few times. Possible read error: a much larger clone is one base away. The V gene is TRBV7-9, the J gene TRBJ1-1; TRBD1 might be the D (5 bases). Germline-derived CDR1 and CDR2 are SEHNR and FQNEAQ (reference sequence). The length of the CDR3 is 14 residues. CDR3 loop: CASNLEDTMAEAFF. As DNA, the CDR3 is TGTGCCAGCAACTTAGAGGACACCATGGCTGAAGCTTTCTTT.